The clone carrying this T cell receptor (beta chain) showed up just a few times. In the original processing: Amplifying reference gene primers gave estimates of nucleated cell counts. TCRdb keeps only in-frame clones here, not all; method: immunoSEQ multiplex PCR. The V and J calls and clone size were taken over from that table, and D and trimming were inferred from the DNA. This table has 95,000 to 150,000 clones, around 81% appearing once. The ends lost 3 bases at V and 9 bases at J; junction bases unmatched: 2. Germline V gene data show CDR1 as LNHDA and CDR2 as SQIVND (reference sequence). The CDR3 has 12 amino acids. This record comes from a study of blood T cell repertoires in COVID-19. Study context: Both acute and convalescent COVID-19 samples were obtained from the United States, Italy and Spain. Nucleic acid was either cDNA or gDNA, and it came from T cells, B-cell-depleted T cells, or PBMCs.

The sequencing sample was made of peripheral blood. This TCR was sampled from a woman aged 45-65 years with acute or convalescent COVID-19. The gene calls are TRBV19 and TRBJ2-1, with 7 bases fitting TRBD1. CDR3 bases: TGTGCCAGTAGTATTCACAGGGGTGAGCAGTTCTTC. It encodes CASSIHRGEQFF.